The source of this T cell receptor (beta chain) is a study of shared clonotypes between healthy human individuals. The study, taken as a whole, reports: Across four donors, naive CD4 shared 5% to 5.5%, naive CD8 more than 3%, memory CD4 approximately 2.5%, memory CD8 0.35% to 0.5%.

Clones were sequenced by immunoSEQ multiplex PCR, and TCRdb holds only the in-frame ones, with some missing. The data contain roughly 1.4 million clones, approximately 98.5% of them seen just once; the ten biggest clones take up around 0.33%. CDR3 size: 11 residues. In germline, CDR1 is DFQATT, CDR2 SNEGSKA (reference sequence). Adults of Caucasian background living in Nashville, Tennessee made up all donors. Naive CD45RA+ and memory CD45RA-negative subsets were split from CD4+ cells. This clone has a single count. Its specificity is not known. The chain uses TRBV20-1 and TRBJ2-5, with D perhaps matching TRBD2 (6 bases). Sequencing was performed on naive CD4+ T cells sorted from blood. Noted subset: CD45RA+ positively selected. The clonotype was recovered from a man aged 25 to 40 in good health. The DNA for the CDR3 is TGCCTTTCGGGAGCGCAAGAGACCCAGTACTTC. Protein: CLSGAQETQYF.